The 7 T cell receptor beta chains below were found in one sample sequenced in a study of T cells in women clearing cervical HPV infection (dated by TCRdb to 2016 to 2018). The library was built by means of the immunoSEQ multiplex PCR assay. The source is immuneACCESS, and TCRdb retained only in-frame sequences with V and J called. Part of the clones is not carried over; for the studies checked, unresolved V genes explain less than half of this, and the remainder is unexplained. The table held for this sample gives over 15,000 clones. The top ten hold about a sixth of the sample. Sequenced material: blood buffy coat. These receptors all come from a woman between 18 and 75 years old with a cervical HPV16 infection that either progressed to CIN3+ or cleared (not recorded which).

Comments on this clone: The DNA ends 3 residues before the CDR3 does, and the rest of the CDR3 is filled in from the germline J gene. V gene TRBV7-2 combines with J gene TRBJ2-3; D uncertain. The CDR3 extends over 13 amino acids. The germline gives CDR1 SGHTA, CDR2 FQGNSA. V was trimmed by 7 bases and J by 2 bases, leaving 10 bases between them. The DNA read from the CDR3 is TGTGCCAGCATCCTAGGCGCCACAGATACG. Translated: CASILGATDT. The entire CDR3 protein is CASILGATDTQYF.

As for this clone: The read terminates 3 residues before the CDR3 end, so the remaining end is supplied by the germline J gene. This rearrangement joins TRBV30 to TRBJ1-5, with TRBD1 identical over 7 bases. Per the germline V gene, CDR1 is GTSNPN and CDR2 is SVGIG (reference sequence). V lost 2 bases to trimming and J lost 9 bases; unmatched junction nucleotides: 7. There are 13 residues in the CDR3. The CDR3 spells CAWSHQGVGPQHF. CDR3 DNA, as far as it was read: TGTGCCTGGAGTCACCAGGGGGTCGGGCCC.

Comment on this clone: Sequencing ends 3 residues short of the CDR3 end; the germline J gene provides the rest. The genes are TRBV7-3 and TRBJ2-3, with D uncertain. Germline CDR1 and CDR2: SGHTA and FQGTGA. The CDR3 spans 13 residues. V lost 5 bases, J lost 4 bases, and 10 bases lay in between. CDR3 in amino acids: CASSRSEADTQYF. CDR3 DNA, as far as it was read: TGTGCCAGCAGCCGTTCAGAGGCAGATACG.

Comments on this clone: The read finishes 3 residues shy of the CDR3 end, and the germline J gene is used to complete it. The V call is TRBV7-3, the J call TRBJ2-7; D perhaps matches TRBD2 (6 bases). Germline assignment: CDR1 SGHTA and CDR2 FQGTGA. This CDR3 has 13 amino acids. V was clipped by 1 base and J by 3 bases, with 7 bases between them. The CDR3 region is CASSLNGGYEQYF. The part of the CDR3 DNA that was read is TGTGCCAGCAGCTTAAACGGGGGCTACGAG.

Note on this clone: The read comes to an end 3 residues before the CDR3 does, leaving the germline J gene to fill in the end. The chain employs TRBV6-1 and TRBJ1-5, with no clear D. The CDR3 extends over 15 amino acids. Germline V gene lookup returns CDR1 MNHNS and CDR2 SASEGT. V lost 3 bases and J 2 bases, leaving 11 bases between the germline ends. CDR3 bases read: TGTGCCAGCAGTGACGATACATCAGGCAATCAGCCC. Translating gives CASSDDTSGNQP. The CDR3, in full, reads CASSDDTSGNQPQHF.

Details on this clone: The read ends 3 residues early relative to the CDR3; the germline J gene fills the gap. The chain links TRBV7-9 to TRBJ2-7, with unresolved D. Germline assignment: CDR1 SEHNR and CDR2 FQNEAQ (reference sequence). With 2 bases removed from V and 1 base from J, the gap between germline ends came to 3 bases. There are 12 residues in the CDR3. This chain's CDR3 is CASSLTSYEQYF. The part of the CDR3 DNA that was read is TGTGCCAGCAGCTTAACATCCTACGAG.

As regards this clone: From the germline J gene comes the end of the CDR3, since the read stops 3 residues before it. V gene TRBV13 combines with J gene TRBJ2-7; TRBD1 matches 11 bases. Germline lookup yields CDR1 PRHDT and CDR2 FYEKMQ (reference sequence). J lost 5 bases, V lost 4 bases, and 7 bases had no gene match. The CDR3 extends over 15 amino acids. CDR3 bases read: TGTGCCAGCAGCTGGTCGGACAGGGGGCGCGACGAG. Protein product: CASSWSDRGRDE. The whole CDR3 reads CASSWSDRGRDEQYF.